This T cell receptor (beta chain) was sequenced during a study of T-cell reconstitution after alpha-beta-depleted transplantation in children. Findings and caveats of the study: Diversity of TCRbeta at day 60 was high in some patients, arising from surviving recipient T cells and thymic progenitors. T-cell numbers and diversity, one year after transplant, stemmed largely from T cells that were newly produced. Alpha-beta T cells present about two months after transplant were reported to originate from several hundred expanded graft clones.

The CDR3 length is 14 residues. Germline CDR1 DFQATT, CDR2 SNEGSKA (reference sequence). V gave up 5 bases and J gave up 8 bases, with 21 bases separating them. A remark on this clonotype: Its antigen remains unknown.

Preparation of the TCRbeta library involved a method that used unique molecular identifiers. MiXCR, applied by TCRdb to the PCR reads, yields one record per CDR3 protein. The sample lists about a million distinct CDR3 sequences; roughly 29% were seen once. Sequencing was performed on PBMCs, mostly from graft donor cells, taken 360 days after TCRalphabeta/CD19-depleted stem cell transplant. This chain uses TRBV20-1 with TRBJ1-2, with D perhaps TRBD1 (5 bases). The source is a boy in the first two years of life who had a stem cell transplant for SCID, so the T cells may come from the graft donor. CDR3 bases: TGCAGTGCTTGGAACCGGGACGGCCTTTGGGGCTACACCTTC. This encodes CSAWNRDGLWGYTF.